This T cell receptor beta chain is drawn from a study of high-grade serous ovarian cancer treatment subgroups. Assay: immunoSEQ multiplex PCR; the TCRdb copy retains only in-frame clones and omits some. The table shows 990 or so clones, with 70% to 85% occurring only once. V dropped 0 bases and J dropped 7 bases, with 16 bases sitting between them. Germline loops: CDR1 SNHLY, CDR2 FYNNEI. The CDR3 runs 17 residues. Tumor samples were taken before definitive surgery or chemotherapy. The sample taken for sequencing was tumor tissue. The genes are TRBV2 and TRBJ1-6, with D possibly TRBD1 on 5 matching bases. The source is a human donor with high-grade serous ovarian cancer. CDR3 nucleotide sequence: TGTGCCAGCAGTGAAGCGCAGGGAGGGGTGGTAAATTCACCCCTCCACTTT. It encodes CASSEAQGGVVNSPLHF.